The sequence of this TCR beta chain was determined in a study of blood T cell repertoires in COVID-19. Looking at the study overall: The study drew acute and convalescent COVID-19 samples from the United States, Italy and Spain. Sources were T cells, B-cell-depleted T cells, or PBMCs; the material itself was cDNA or gDNA.

CDR1 GTSNPN and CDR2 SVGIG come from the germline V gene (reference sequence). The CDR3 totals 14 residues. V gave up 0 bases and J gave up 2 bases, with 10 bases separating them. Assay: immunoSEQ multiplex PCR; the TCRdb copy retains only in-frame clones and omits some. The table has roughly 250,000 clones, approximately 91% seen once. Source material: PBMCs or T cells enriched from blood (not recorded which). This sequence joins TRBV30 and TRBJ1-2, with a tentative D call TRBD1 (5 bases). The TCR comes from a woman between 35 and 50 years old with acute COVID-19. This CDR3 is CAWSVGQGNYGYTF. The CDR3 region has the DNA TGTGCCTGGAGTGTAGGGCAGGGCAACTATGGCTACACCTTC.